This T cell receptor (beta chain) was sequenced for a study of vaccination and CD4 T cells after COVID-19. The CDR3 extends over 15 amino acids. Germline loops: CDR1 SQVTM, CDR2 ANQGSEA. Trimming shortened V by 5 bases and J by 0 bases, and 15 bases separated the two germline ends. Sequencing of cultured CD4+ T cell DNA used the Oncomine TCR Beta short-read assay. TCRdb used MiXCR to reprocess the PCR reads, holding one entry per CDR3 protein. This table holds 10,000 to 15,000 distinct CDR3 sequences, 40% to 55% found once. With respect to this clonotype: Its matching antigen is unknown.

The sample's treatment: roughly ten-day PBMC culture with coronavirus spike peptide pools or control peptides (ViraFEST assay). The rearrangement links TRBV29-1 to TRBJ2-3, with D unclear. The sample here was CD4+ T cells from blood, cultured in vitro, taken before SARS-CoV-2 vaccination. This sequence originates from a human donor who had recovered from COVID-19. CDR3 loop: CSVHFSNSSTDTQYF. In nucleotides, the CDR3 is TGCAGCGTTCACTTCAGTAACTCTAGCACAGATACGCAGTATTTT.